The source of this T cell receptor (beta chain) is a study of CD8 T cells in ankylosing spondylitis. Study-level findings and limits: Both synovial fluid and blood in reactive arthritis had previously been reported to carry some motif variants.

5'-RACE, quantitative and with molecular barcodes, yielded the TCR beta libraries. In TCRdb, the 5' RACE reads were re-called with MiXCR into one record per CDR3 protein. Among about 110,000 distinct CDR3 sequences listed, around 24% were seen once. This clonotype was recorded a few times. Antigen: not known. Trimming cost V 6 bases and J 2 bases, with 7 bases left between them. This CDR3 region has 12 residues. Germline CDR1 is SNHLY and CDR2 is FYNNEI. The sequencing sample was made of synovial fluid, either unsorted or a sorted T cell fraction (not recorded which). The chain links TRBV2 to TRBJ2-5, with a weak D call TRBD2 (5 bases). The source of this sequence is a male donor with ankylosing spondylitis. This chain's CDR3 is CASRREQETQYF. In nucleotides, the CDR3 is TGTGCCAGCAGGAGGGAGCAAGAGACCCAGTACTTC.